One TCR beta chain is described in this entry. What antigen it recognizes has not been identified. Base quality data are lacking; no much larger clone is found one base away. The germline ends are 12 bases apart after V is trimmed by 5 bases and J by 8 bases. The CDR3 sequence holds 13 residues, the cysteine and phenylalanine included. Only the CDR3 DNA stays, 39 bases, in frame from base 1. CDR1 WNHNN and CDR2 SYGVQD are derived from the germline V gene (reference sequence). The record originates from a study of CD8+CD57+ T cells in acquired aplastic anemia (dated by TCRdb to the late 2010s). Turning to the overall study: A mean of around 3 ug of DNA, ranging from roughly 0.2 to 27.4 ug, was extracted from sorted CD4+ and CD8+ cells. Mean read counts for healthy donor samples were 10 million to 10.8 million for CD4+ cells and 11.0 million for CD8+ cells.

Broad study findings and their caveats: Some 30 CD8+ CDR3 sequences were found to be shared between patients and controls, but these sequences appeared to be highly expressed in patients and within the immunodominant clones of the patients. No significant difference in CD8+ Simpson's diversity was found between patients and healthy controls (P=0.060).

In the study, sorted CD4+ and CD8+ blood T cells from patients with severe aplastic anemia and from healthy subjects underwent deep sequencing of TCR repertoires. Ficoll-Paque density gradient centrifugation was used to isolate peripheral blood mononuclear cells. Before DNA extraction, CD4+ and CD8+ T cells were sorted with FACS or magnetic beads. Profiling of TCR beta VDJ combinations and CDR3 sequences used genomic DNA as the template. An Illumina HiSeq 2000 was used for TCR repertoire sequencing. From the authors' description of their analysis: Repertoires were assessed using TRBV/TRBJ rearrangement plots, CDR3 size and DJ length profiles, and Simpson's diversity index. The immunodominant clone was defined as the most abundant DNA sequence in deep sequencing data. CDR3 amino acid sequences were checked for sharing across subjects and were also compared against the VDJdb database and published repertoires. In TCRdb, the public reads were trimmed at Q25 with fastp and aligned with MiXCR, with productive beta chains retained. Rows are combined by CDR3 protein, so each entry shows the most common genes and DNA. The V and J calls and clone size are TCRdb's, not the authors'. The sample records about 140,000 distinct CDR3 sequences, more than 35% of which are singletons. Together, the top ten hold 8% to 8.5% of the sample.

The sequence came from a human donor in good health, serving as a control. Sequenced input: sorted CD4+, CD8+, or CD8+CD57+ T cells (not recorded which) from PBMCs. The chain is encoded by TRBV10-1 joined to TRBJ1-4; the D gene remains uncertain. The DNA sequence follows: TGCGCCAGCAGTCCCTACGGAGCGGAAAAACTGTTTTTT. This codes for CASSPYGAEKLFF.